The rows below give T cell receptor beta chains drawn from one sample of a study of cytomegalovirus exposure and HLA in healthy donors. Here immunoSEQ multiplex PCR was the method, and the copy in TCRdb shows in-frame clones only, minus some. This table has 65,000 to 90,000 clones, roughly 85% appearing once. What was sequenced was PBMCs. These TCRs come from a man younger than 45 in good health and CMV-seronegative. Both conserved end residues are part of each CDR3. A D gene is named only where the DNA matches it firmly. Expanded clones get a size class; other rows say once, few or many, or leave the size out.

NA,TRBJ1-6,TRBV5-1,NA,CASSLGPERAENSPLHF,TGCGCCAGCAGCCTGGGACCAGAGCGGGCCGAGAATTCACCCCTCCACTTT
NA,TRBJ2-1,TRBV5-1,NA,CASSPGNRDEQFF,TGCGCCAGCAGCCCCGGAAACAGGGATGAGCAGTTCTTC
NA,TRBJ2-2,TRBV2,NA,CASSPPEYTGELFF,TGTGCCAGCAGTCCTCCGGAGTACACCGGGGAGCTGTTTTTT
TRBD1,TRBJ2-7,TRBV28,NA,CASSPRAGTGKMDEQYF,TGTGCCAGCAGCCCCCGGGCCGGGACAGGGAAAATGGACGAGCAGTACTTC
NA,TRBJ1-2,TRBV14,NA,CASSQTRHGYTF,TGTGCCAGCAGCCAGACCAGGCACGGCTACACCTTC
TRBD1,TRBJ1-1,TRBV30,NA,CAWTGGHQPEAFF,TGTGCCTGGACAGGGGGCCACCAACCTGAAGCTTTCTTT
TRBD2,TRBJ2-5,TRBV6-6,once,CASSYSRGVRQETQYF,TGTGCCAGCAGTTACTCCCGGGGGGTTCGGCAAGAGACCCAGTACTTC
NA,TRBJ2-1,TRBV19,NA,CASSRGDEQFF,TGTGCCAGTAGTCGGGGTGATGAGCAGTTCTTC
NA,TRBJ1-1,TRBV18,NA,CASSPLSGATEAFF,TGTGCCAGCTCACCCCTCTCTGGGGCCACTGAAGCTTTCTTT
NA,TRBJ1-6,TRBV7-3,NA,CASSLKPPLGKSPLHF,TGTGCCAGCAGCTTAAAACCCCCCCTCGGGAAATCACCCCTCCACTTT
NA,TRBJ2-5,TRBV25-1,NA,CASSARLNSGETQYF,TGTGCCAGCAGTGCCCGTTTGAACTCGGGGGAGACCCAGTACTTC
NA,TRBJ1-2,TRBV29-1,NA,CSVVSGTNYGYTF,TGCAGCGTTGTCTCCGGGACAAACTATGGCTACACCTTC
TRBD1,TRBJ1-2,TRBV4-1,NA,CASSQDPGTAAIYGYTF,TGCGCCAGCAGCCAAGATCCAGGGACAGCCGCGATATATGGCTACACCTTC